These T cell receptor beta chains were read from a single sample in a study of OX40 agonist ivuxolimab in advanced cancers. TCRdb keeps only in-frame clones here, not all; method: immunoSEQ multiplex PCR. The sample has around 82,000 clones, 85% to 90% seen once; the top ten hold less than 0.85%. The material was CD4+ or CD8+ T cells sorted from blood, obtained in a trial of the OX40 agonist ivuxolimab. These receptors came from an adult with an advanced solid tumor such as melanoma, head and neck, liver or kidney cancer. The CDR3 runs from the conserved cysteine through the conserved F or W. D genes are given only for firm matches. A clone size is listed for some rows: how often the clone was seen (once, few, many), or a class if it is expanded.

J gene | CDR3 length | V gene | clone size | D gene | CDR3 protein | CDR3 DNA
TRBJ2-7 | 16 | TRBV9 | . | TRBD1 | CASSVAPTGVGYEQYF | TGTGCCAGCAGCGTAGCCCCAACAGGGGTTGGTTACGAGCAGTACTTC
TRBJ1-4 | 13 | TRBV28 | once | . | CATNRATNEKLFF | TGTGCCACTAACAGGGCAACTAATGAAAAACTGTTTTTT
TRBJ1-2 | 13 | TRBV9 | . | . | CASSVGHRDGYTF | TGTGCCAGCAGCGTGGGCCATCGGGATGGCTACACCTTC
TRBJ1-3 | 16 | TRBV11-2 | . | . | CASSRGGLNSGNTIYF | TGTGCCAGCAGCCGCGGTGGTCTTAACTCTGGAAACACCATATATTTT
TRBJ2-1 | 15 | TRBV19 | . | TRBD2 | CASSKFGGSNNEQFF | TGTGCCAGTAGTAAATTCGGGGGGAGTAACAATGAGCAGTTCTTC
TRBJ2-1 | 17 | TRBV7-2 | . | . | CASSLIPQGSTVNEQFF | TGTGCCAGCAGCTTAATACCACAGGGAAGTACGGTGAATGAGCAGTTCTTC
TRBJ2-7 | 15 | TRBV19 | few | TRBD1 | CASSIPGQGSYEQYF | TGTGCCAGTAGTATACCGGGACAGGGATCCTACGAGCAGTACTTC
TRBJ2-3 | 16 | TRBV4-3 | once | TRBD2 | CASSRSGVFSTDTQYF | TGCGCCAGCAGCCGCAGCGGGGTTTTTAGCACAGATACGCAGTATTTT
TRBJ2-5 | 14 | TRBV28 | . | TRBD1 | CASSPTGTGETQYF | TGTGCCAGCAGTCCCACCGGGACAGGGGAGACCCAGTACTTC
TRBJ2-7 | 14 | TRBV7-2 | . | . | CASSLQTAAYEQYF | TGTGCCAGCAGCTTACAAACAGCGGCCTACGAGCAGTACTTC
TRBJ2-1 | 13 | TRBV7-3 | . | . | CASSLGRYNEQFF | TGTGCCAGCAGCTTAGGACGTTACAATGAGCAGTTCTTC
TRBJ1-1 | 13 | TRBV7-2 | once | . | CASSPGQITEAFF | TGTGCCAGCAGCCCAGGACAGATAACTGAAGCTTTCTTT
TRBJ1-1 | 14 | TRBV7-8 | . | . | CASCPRVMNTEAFF | TGTGCCAGCTGTCCGAGGGTAATGAACACTGAAGCTTTCTTT
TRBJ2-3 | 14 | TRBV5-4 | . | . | CASSQNGGTDTQYF | TGTGCCAGCAGCCAGAATGGGGGCACAGATACGCAGTATTTT
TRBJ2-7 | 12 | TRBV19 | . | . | CASSDQYYEQYF | TGTGCCAGTAGCGACCAATACTACGAGCAGTACTTC
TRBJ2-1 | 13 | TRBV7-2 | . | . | CASSLFEGDEQFF | TGTGCCAGCAGCTTGTTCGAGGGCGATGAGCAGTTCTTC
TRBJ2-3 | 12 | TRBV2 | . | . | CATGLRWHTQYF | TGTGCCACCGGACTTCGGTGGCATACGCAGTATTTT
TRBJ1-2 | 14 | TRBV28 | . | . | CASSFGLSKYGYTF | TGTGCCAGCAGTTTCGGTCTGTCGAAATATGGCTACACCTTC
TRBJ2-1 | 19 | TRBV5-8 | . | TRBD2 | CASSLMRGLAGGPANEQFF | TGTGCCAGCAGCTTGATGAGGGGACTAGCGGGAGGGCCTGCCAATGAGCAGTTCTTC
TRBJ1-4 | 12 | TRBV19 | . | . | CASSIDREKLFF | TGTGCCAGTAGTATCGACAGGGAAAAACTGTTTTTT
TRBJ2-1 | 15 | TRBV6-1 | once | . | CASETKTSSYDEQFF | TGTGCCAGCGAAACGAAGACTAGTAGTTACGATGAGCAGTTCTTC
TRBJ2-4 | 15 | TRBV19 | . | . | CASSTSGTGKNIQYF | TGTGCCAGTAGTACTTCGGGGACGGGAAAAAACATTCAGTACTTC
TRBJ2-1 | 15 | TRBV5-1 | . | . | CASSYHPDSYNEQFF | TGCGCCAGCAGCTATCACCCGGACAGCTACAATGAGCAGTTCTTC
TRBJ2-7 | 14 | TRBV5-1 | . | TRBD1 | CASSWTGEVYEQYF | TGCGCCAGCAGCTGGACAGGGGAGGTCTACGAGCAGTACTTC
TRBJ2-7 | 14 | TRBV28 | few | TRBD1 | CASSPWDREVAQYF | TGTGCCAGCTCACCGTGGGACAGGGAAGTGGCGCAGTACTTC
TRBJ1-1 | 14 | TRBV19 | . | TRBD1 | CASSYRGRGTEAFF | TGTGCCAGTAGTTACAGGGGGCGCGGGACTGAAGCTTTCTTT
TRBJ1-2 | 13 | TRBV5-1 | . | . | CASSLEGGYGYTF | TGCGCCAGCAGCTTGGAGGGGGGCTATGGCTACACCTTC
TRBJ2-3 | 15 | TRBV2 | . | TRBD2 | CASSDRLAVSDTQYF | TGTGCCAGCAGTGACCGACTAGCGGTCTCAGATACGCAGTATTTT
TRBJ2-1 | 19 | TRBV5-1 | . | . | CASIQGPGEMIAGTNEQFF | TGCGCCAGCATTCAGGGCCCGGGAGAGATGATAGCAGGTACCAATGAGCAGTTCTTC